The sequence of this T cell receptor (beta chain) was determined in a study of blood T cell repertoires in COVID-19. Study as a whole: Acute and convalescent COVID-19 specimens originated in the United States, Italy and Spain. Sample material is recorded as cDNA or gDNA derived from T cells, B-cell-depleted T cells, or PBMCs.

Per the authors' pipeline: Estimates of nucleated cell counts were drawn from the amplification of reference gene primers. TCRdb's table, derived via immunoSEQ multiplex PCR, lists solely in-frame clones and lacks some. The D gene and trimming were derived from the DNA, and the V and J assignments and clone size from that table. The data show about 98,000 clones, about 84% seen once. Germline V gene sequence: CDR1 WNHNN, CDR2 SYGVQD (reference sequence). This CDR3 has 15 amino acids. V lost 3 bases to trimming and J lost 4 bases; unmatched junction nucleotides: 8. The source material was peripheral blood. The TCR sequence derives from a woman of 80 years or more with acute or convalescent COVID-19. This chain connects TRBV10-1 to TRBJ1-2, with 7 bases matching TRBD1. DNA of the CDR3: TGCGCCAGCAGTGAATTTACAGGGGTGCGCTATGGCTACACCTTC. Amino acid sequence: CASSEFTGVRYGYTF.